The TCR beta chain described here comes from a study of identical twins. Study outcomes and limitations: Models came in too low on out-of-frame TCR alpha sharing in monozygotic twins.

Details on this clonotype: The target antigen is unknown.

The CDR3 loop spans 16 amino acids. Germline V gene data show CDR1 as SGHTA and CDR2 as FQGNSA. V was trimmed by 2 bases and J by 1 base, leaving 11 bases between them. Via MiXCR, TCRdb re-called the 5' RACE reads, giving one row per CDR3 protein. The profile shows 1,800,000 or so distinct CDR3 sequences, around a third of them singletons. All donors were healthy Caucasians. The sample consisted of cord blood. This rearrangement joins TRBV7-2 to TRBJ2-2; unclear D gene. This sequence was found in a newborn girl in good health. The CDR3 DNA sequence: TGTGCCAGCAGCTTAATATGGGGAAAGAACACCGGGGAGCTGTTTTTT. Its translation is CASSLIWGKNTGELFF.